The 16 T cell receptor beta chains given below trace back to one sample, sequenced in a study of tumor and adjacent non-tumor tissue in lung cancer. Three rounds of nested PCR, following a modified ARM-PCR protocol, produced the TCRbeta library. TCRdb re-analysed the multiplex PCR reads in MiXCR, keeping a single row per CDR3 protein. The repertoire includes 200,000 to 250,000 distinct CDR3 sequences, around 71% of them detected once, and 20% to 25% sits in the top ten. The template was RNA from unsorted bulk tissue. Sequenced: lung tumor tissue. The receptors come from a man aged 55-75 years with non-small cell lung cancer.

This clonotype was counted only a few times. At one of its ends the junction is not consistent with the germline gene, which may arise from a read error. The chain recombines TRBV20-1 with TRBJ2-1, with 10 bases identical to TRBD2. The CDR3 is 16 amino acids. From germline, CDR1 is DFQATT and CDR2 SNEGSKA (reference sequence). Here the CDR3 DNA reads TGCAGTGCTAGACCCTCTACTAGCGGGGCCTACAGTGAGCAGTTCTTC. Residues: CSARPSTSGAYSEQFF.

This clonotype showed up just once. Since a much larger clone is just one base distant, this may be a read error. V usage is TRBV29-1 and J usage is TRBJ2-5; the D is unclear. The CDR3 spans 13 residues. V lost 5 bases and J lost 7, with 17 bases in between. CDR1 is SQVTM, CDR2 ANQGSEA, per germline. CDR3 in DNA: TGCAGCGTTCTGGAATGGATTGAAGTGACCCAGTACTTC. This encodes CSVLEWIEVTQYF.

Details on this clonotype: This CDR3 is missing its conserved last phenylalanine or tryptophan, likely due to a read error. The chain combines TRBV5-4 with TRBJ2-3; D not resolved. This CDR3 has 13 residues. Germline loops: CDR1 SGHNT, CDR2 YYREEE (reference sequence). The CDR3 sequence is CACSLQGSDTQYL. In DNA form, the CDR3 reads TGTGCCTGCAGCTTGCAAGGGTCAGATACGCAGTATCTT.

On this clonotype itself: This may be a read error: a much more frequent sequence differs by one nucleotide. The chain joins TRBV5-1 to TRBJ1-3; D is uncertain. V shed 0 bases and J shed 3 bases, with 10 bases lying between them. This CDR3 comprises 15 residues. CDR1 is SGHRS and CDR2 is YFSETQ in the germline V gene. The CDR3 bases are TGCGCCAGCAGCTTGGGGTCGGGTAATGGAAACACCATATATTTT. Translated, it gives CASSLGSGNGNTIYF.

This clonotype has ten or more counts. This chain joins TRBV20-1 and TRBJ2-7; the D is unclear. Germline assignment: CDR1 DFQATT and CDR2 SNEGSKA (reference sequence). CDR3 length: 17 residues. V was cut by 0 bases and J by 4 bases, with 22 bases left in between. DNA for the CDR3: TGCAGTGCTAGAGATCTAGGGTCGCAGGCCCCCTTATACGAGCAGTACTTC. It translates to CSARDLGSQAPLYEQYF.

On this clonotype: Possible read error: a much larger clone is one base away. The J gene is TRBJ1-1, the V gene TRBV4-1, with a tentative D call TRBD1 (5 bases). This CDR3 has 14 amino acids. The germline gives CDR1 MGHRA, CDR2 YSYEKL. In DNA, the CDR3 is TGCGCCAGCAGCATTTGGGACCTGAACACTGAAGCTTCCTTT. Its translation is CASSIWDLNTEASF.

As concerns this clonotype: Mismatch with germline at one junction end may stem from a read error. The chain employs TRBV10-2 and TRBJ2-1; no clear D. Germline V gene lookup returns CDR1 WSHSY and CDR2 SAAADI. This CDR3 has 13 residues. The CDR3 sequence: CASSENYAEARFF. The CDR3 DNA follows: TGCGCGAGCAGTGAGAATTACGCGGAAGCTAGGTTCTTC.

As concerns this clonotype: Given a much more abundant clone one base away, this may be a read error. This rearrangement joins TRBV6-6 to TRBJ1-1; D perhaps matches TRBD1 (6 bases). The CDR3 covers 13 residues. Germline assignment: CDR1 MNHNY and CDR2 SVGAGI (reference sequence). In DNA, the CDR3 is TGTGCCAGCCAATACAGGGTTAGAACTGAAGTTTTCTTT. Translation: CASQYRVRTEVFF.

V gene TRBV21-1 combines with J gene TRBJ2-1; TRBD1 is the table's D call, not checked against the DNA. TRBV21-1 is a recognized pseudogene. CDR3 length: 17 amino acids. CDR3 sequence reads: CASNKADQYSPYNEQFF. The CDR3 nucleotides read TGTGCCAGCAACAAAGCGGACCAGTATTCCCCTTACAATGAGCAGTTCTTC.

Worth noting for this clonotype: This sequence may be a read error, since a much larger clone differs from it by one base. This rearrangement joins TRBV10-1 to TRBJ2-1; maybe TRBD2 (6 bases). Trimming shortened V by 7 bases and J by 10 bases, and 17 bases separated the two germline ends. Germline V CDR1 and CDR2: WNHNN, SYGVQD (reference sequence). The CDR3 has 13 amino acids. CDR3 in DNA: TGCGCCAGCAAGTTTAGCGGAACCGAGGAGCAGTTCTTC. Translating it yields CASKFSGTEEQFF.

In regard to this clonotype: The missing conserved phenylalanine or tryptophan at the end of this CDR3 makes a read error likely. The chain couples TRBV11-3 to TRBJ2-1; tentatively, D is TRBD1 (6 bases). CDR3 size: 15 residues. Germline lookup yields CDR1 SGHNT and CDR2 YENEEA. As DNA, the CDR3 is TGTGTCAGCAGCTTAGGGACAATAGGCCCCAATGAGCAGTTCTTA. This sequence encodes CVSSLGTIGPNEQFL.

Of note for this clonotype: The final CDR3 position lacks the conserved phenylalanine or tryptophan, pointing to a likely read error. The V call is TRBV12-3 or TRBV12-4, the J call TRBJ2-1, with D unresolved. The CDR3 is 12 residues long. CDR3 protein: CVSSNAANEQFL. CDR3 in DNA: TGTGTCAGCAGTAACGCGGCCAATGAGCAGTTCCTC.

On this clonotype itself: Relative to the germline gene, one junction end is altered; a read error may explain this. V and J are TRBV20-1 and TRBJ2-3; TRBD2 aligns across 10 bases. Germline CDR1 reads DFQATT; CDR2 reads SNEGSKA (reference sequence). The CDR3 runs 15 residues. The CDR3 sequence: CSAGDLAGGTDTQYF. CDR3 sequence (DNA): TGCAGTGCTGGAGATCTAGCGGGGGGCACAGATACGCAGTATTTT.

As concerns this clonotype: The junction departs from germline at one end; a sequencing error may be responsible. This chain connects TRBV6-6 to TRBJ1-4, with D possibly TRBD1 on 6 matching bases. Germline V gene data show CDR1 as MNHNY and CDR2 as SVGAGI (reference sequence). CDR3 length: 15 residues. The CDR3 loop is CASTSRGGRREKLLF. In DNA, the CDR3 is TGTGCCAGCACCTCCCGAGGGGGGAGAAGGGAAAAACTGTTGTTT.

Details on this clonotype: The CDR3 does not end in the conserved phenylalanine or tryptophan, so this is likely a read error. The chain recombines TRBV6-2 or TRBV6-3 with TRBJ1-2; no firm D call. Per the germline V gene, CDR1 is MNHEY and CDR2 is SVGEGT. The V end lost 10 bases, the J end lost 6 bases, and 18 bases lay between the germline ends. The CDR3 consists of 13 residues. The chain's CDR3 is CATMETSTHGYTS. The CDR3 nucleotides read TGTGCCACCATGGAGACTTCCACCCATGGCTACACCTCC.

Regarding this clonotype: The conserved phenylalanine or tryptophan is not found at the CDR3 terminus, so this likely reflects a read error. The chain has TRBV20-1 and TRBJ1-4, with D possibly TRBD1 on 5 matching bases. The length of the CDR3 is 14 residues. The ends were cut back, 0 bases at V and 7 bases at J, with 12 bases in the middle. CDR1 and CDR2 (germline): DFQATT, SNEGSKA (reference sequence). For the CDR3, the DNA is TGCAGTGCTAGAGATCCCCAGGGTACTGAAAAACTGTTTTTG. Encoded protein: CSARDPQGTEKLFL.